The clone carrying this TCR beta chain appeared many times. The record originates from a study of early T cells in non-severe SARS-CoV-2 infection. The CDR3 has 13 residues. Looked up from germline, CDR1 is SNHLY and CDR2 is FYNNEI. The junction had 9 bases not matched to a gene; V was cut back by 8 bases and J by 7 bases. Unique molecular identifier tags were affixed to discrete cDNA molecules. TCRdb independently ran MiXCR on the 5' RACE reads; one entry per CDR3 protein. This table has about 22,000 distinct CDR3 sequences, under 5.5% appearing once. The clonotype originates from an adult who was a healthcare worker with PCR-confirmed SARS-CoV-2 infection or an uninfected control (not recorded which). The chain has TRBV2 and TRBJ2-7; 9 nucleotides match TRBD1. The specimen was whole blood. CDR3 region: CASRGQGLWEQYF. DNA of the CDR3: TGTGCCAGCCGTGGACAGGGGCTTTGGGAGCAGTACTTC.